This entry lists 14 T cell receptor beta chains sequenced from one sample in a study of blood T cell repertoires in COVID-19. Method: immunoSEQ multiplex PCR; TCRdb's copy keeps in-frame clones and lacks some. The sample lists around 480,000 clones, around 88% occurring once. Sequenced sample: peripheral blood. All receptors derive from a woman aged 45-65 years with COVID-19, enrolled during active disease.

The chain uses TRBV7-6 and TRBJ2-5; 7 bases align to TRBD1. CDR1 is SGHVS and CDR2 is FNYEAQ in the germline V gene. This CDR3 region has 17 residues. The ends lost 3 bases at V and 0 bases at J; junction bases unmatched: 10. Here the CDR3 reads CASSFPVGTAYQETQYF. For the CDR3, the DNA is TGTGCCAGCAGCTTCCCCGTCGGGACAGCCTACCAAGAGACCCAGTACTTC.

This clone was detected once. J is TRBJ1-1 and V is TRBV5-1; D not resolved. This CDR3 region has 16 residues. The V gene lost 1 base and the J gene lost 4 bases, with 17 bases spanning the gap. Germline CDR1 SGHRS, CDR2 YFSETQ. As DNA, the CDR3 is TGCGCCAGCAGCTTGATGGGTAGAGGTAGTGGCACTGAAGCTTTCTTT. It encodes CASSLMGRGSGTEAFF.

The rearrangement uses TRBV11-2 and TRBJ2-3, with D perhaps matching TRBD1 (5 bases). The V and J ends lost 1 base and 8 bases respectively, with 16 bases between them. Germline V gene sequence: CDR1 SGHAT, CDR2 FQNNGV. This CDR3 is built from 15 residues. For the CDR3, the DNA is TGTGCCAGCAGCTTAGGAGCCAGGGTTGTCAGTACGCAGTATTTT. The encoded protein is CASSLGARVVSTQYF.

This chain links TRBV19 with TRBJ1-6; D perhaps matches TRBD1 (5 bases). Germline CDR1 LNHDA, CDR2 SQIVND (reference sequence). V gave up 3 bases and J gave up 8 bases, with 14 bases separating them. The CDR3 contains 15 residues. The CDR3 bases are TGTGCCAGTAGTATCGGTGGCAGGGTAGATTCACCCCTCCACTTT. Its protein product is CASSIGGRVDSPLHF.

V usage is TRBV14 and J usage is TRBJ1-2, with no clear D. Trimming stripped 2 bases from V and 2 bases from J, with 3 bases between. Germline V gene data show CDR1 as SGHDN and CDR2 as FVKESK. The CDR3 covers 12 residues. The chain's CDR3 is CASSQLNYGYTF. The DNA of the CDR3 is TGTGCCAGCAGCCAACTGAACTATGGCTACACCTTC.

The V gene is TRBV18, the J gene TRBJ1-3; 7 nucleotides align to TRBD1. The CDR3 totals 14 residues. Germline loops: CDR1 KGHSH, CDR2 LQKENI. V lost 8 bases, J lost 0 bases, and 4 bases stayed unmatched. CDR3 nucleotides: TGTGCCAGCACGGGACAGCTCTCTGGAAACACCATATATTTT. It yields the protein CASTGQLSGNTIYF.

The CDR3 sequence: CATEYGTPPYNEQFF. CDR3 DNA sequence: TGTGCCACCGAATACGGGACTCCCCCCTACAATGAGCAGTTCTTC. The gene calls are TRBV19 and TRBJ2-1, with D perhaps matching TRBD2 (6 bases). The germline CDR1 and CDR2 sequences are LNHDA and SQIVND (reference sequence). Trimming stripped 10 bases from V and 2 bases from J, with 18 bases between. The CDR3 length is 15 residues.

CDR3 sequence: CASSKGASNQPQHF. For the CDR3, the DNA is TGTGCCAGCAGTAAGGGGGCGAGCAATCAGCCCCAGCATTTT. V gene TRBV6-6 combines with J gene TRBJ1-5; TRBD1 matches at 7 bases. Trimming cost V 5 bases and J 1 base; bases outside gene matches: 2. CDR3 length equals 14 residues. Germline V gene lookup returns CDR1 MNHNY and CDR2 SVGAGI (reference sequence).

This sequence joins TRBV18 and TRBJ1-3, with 9 bases matching TRBD1. The CDR3 length is 18 residues. V was pared by 2 bases and J by 0 bases, with 8 bases of the junction left unmatched. Per germline, CDR1 KGHSH and CDR2 LQKENI. The DNA of the CDR3 is TGTGCCAGCTCACCATTAGCCGGGACAGGGAGCTCTGGAAACACCATATATTTT. Protein: CASSPLAGTGSSGNTIYF.

The chain joins TRBV5-6 to TRBJ1-2, with 12 bases fitting TRBD1. The V and J ends lost 4 bases and 5 bases, in that order; junction bases with no gene match: 6. CDR1 SGHDT and CDR2 YYEEEE come from the germline V gene. There are 15 residues in the CDR3. The CDR3 sequence: CASSPGTGGGYGYTF. In DNA form, the CDR3 reads TGTGCCAGCAGCCCTGGGACAGGGGGCGGGTATGGCTACACCTTC.

J is TRBJ1-4 and V is TRBV4-1; the D gene is possibly TRBD1 (5 bases). Trimming shortened V by 2 bases and J by 4 bases, and 14 bases separated the two germline ends. Germline V gene lookup returns CDR1 MGHRA and CDR2 YSYEKL. The CDR3 consists of 16 residues. The CDR3 loop is CASSQLARANNEKLFF. CDR3 coding DNA: TGCGCCAGCAGCCAACTGGCCAGGGCCAATAATGAAAAACTGTTTTTT.

The rearrangement links TRBV27 to TRBJ1-1; D might be TRBD1 (5 bases). CDR1 is MNHEY, CDR2 SMNVEV, per germline (reference sequence). Trimming shortened V by 2 bases and J by 1 base, and 8 bases separated the two germline ends. This CDR3 is 14 amino acids long. The CDR3 spells CASSLARANTEAFF. CDR3 coding DNA: TGTGCCAGCAGTTTAGCCAGGGCGAACACTGAAGCTTTCTTT.

J is TRBJ1-4 and V is TRBV6-6, with D possibly TRBD1 on 5 matching bases. V gave up 2 bases and J gave up 6 bases, with 7 bases separating them. CDR1 and CDR2 (germline): MNHNY, SVGAGI (reference sequence). There are 13 residues in the CDR3. DNA for the CDR3: TGTGCCAGCAGTTACGGGGGGGATGAAAAACTGTTTTTT. Encoded protein: CASSYGGDEKLFF.

This clone was recorded only once. The rearrangement joins TRBV3-1 (or the pseudogene TRBV3-2) to TRBJ2-2; D is unresolved. Trimming pared 4 bases from V and 7 bases from J, leaving 7 bases between. CDR1 and CDR2 from the germline V gene are LGHDT and YNNKEL (reference sequence). The CDR3 spans 12 residues. CDR3 amino acids: CASSLGGGELFF. CDR3 sequence (DNA): TGTGCCAGCAGCCTAGGCGGCGGGGAGCTGTTTTTT.